These T cell receptor beta chains were read from a single sample in a study of blood T cell repertoires in COVID-19. Repertoires were generated with immunoSEQ multiplex PCR, while TCRdb's copy carries only in-frame clones and drops some. The profile covers under 150,000 clones, with approximately 82% appearing a single time and around 5.6% taken by the ten largest. The sequenced material came from peripheral blood. The receptors were sampled from a man older than 75 with active or convalescent COVID-19. Each CDR3 is given with its conserved first and last residue. The D gene is left open where the match is weak. The size entry is marked missing in some rows and otherwise reads once, few, many or a size class.

D: NA; V: TRBV2; size: NA; J: TRBJ1-6; CDR3: CASSVEGSGDSPLHF; DNA: TGTGCCAGCAGTGTGGAGGGCTCGGGGGATTCACCCCTCCACTTT
D: TRBD1; V: TRBV28; size: NA; J: TRBJ1-2; CDR3: CASSLFSGGSNYGYTF; DNA: TGTGCCAGCAGTTTATTCTCAGGGGGAAGTAACTATGGCTACACCTTC
D: NA; V: TRBV27; size: NA; J: TRBJ2-5; CDR3: CASSLSSGYQETQYF; DNA: TGTGCCAGCAGTTTATCATCGGGATACCAAGAGACCCAGTACTTC
D: NA; V: TRBV3-1/TRBV3-2; size: NA; J: TRBJ1-3; CDR3: CASSQLGAGNTIYF; DNA: TGTGCCAGCAGCCAACTAGGGGCTGGAAACACCATATATTTT
D: NA; V: TRBV5-1; size: NA; J: TRBJ2-5; CDR3: CASSSPGMGETQYF; DNA: TGCGCCAGCAGCTCGCCAGGGATGGGGGAGACCCAGTACTTC
D: NA; V: TRBV4-2; size: NA; J: TRBJ1-2; CDR3: CASSQDKTAVAYGYTF; DNA: TGTGCCAGCAGCCAAGATAAGACAGCCGTTGCATATGGCTACACCTTC
D: NA; V: TRBV2; size: NA; J: TRBJ2-3; CDR3: CASIGRGEGADTQYF; DNA: TGTGCCAGCATAGGCCGGGGAGAGGGGGCAGATACGCAGTATTTT
D: NA; V: TRBV5-6; size: few; J: TRBJ2-7; CDR3: CASSSVPSYEQYF; DNA: TGTGCCAGCAGCTCAGTACCCTCCTACGAGCAGTACTTC
D: TRBD1; V: TRBV5-1; size: NA; J: TRBJ1-4; CDR3: CASSRNVQGEDEKLFF; DNA: TGCGCCAGCAGCCGCAACGTACAGGGGGAGGATGAAAAACTGTTTTTT
D: TRBD1; V: TRBV5-6; size: once; J: TRBJ1-5; CDR3: CASSLTTGGYNQPQHF; DNA: TGTGCCAGCAGCTTGACGACAGGGGGGTACAATCAGCCCCAGCATTTT
D: NA; V: TRBV7-8; size: NA; J: TRBJ2-5; CDR3: CASSLGRVQETQYF; DNA: TGTGCCAGCAGCTTAGGCAGGGTCCAAGAGACCCAGTACTTC
D: NA; V: TRBV24-1; size: NA; J: TRBJ1-1; CDR3: CATPDIGSPKSEAFF; DNA: TGTGCCACCCCGGACATAGGGTCACCTAAATCTGAAGCTTTCTTT
D: NA; V: TRBV28; size: once; J: TRBJ2-3; CDR3: CATRKPGGLLTQYF; DNA: TGTGCCACCCGCAAGCCGGGGGGCCTCCTTACGCAGTATTTT
D: NA; V: TRBV11-2; size: NA; J: TRBJ1-2; CDR3: CASSLDEGQGYGYTF; DNA: TGTGCCAGCAGCTTAGATGAGGGACAAGGTTATGGCTACACCTTC
D: TRBD2; V: TRBV20-1; size: NA; J: TRBJ2-5; CDR3: CSASKGLAGRGETQYF; DNA: TGCAGTGCTAGTAAAGGACTAGCGGGCCGAGGGGAGACCCAGTACTTC
D: NA; V: TRBV29-1; size: few; J: TRBJ2-7; CDR3: CSLGQREQYF; DNA: TGCAGCTTAGGACAGCGCGAGCAGTACTTC
D: TRBD1; V: TRBV7-9; size: NA; J: TRBJ2-5; CDR3: CASSLGTGRQETQYF; DNA: TGTGCCAGCAGCTTAGGGACAGGGAGACAGGAGACCCAGTACTTC
D: NA; V: TRBV11-2; size: NA; J: TRBJ1-3; CDR3: CASSSLGLSGNTIYF; DNA: TGTGCCAGCAGCTCCCTGGGGCTCTCTGGAAACACCATATATTTT
D: TRBD1; V: TRBV2; size: few; J: TRBJ2-2; CDR3: CASTQGANTGELFF; DNA: TGTGCCAGCACCCAGGGGGCGAACACCGGGGAGCTGTTTTTT
D: NA; V: TRBV7-3; size: once; J: TRBJ2-5; CDR3: CASSPSSGAQYF; DNA: TGTGCCAGCAGCCCCTCGTCCGGGGCCCAGTACTTC
D: NA; V: TRBV9; size: NA; J: TRBJ1-3; CDR3: CASSTGQLLSGNTIYF; DNA: TGTGCCAGCAGCACCGGACAGCTACTCTCTGGAAACACCATATATTTT
D: TRBD2; V: TRBV4-1; size: NA; J: TRBJ2-5; CDR3: CASSRAAGGQETQYF; DNA: TGCGCCAGCAGCCGAGCAGCGGGGGGGCAAGAGACCCAGTACTTC
D: TRBD1; V: TRBV10-3; size: NA; J: TRBJ1-1; CDR3: CAISPDRWATEAFF; DNA: TGTGCCATCAGCCCGGACAGGTGGGCCACTGAAGCTTTCTTT
D: TRBD1; V: TRBV19; size: NA; J: TRBJ1-4; CDR3: CASSVSGTGAFNEKLFF; DNA: TGTGCCAGTAGTGTATCCGGGACAGGGGCCTTTAATGAAAAACTGTTTTTT
D: TRBD2; V: TRBV6-1; size: NA; J: TRBJ2-3; CDR3: CASSAPPLAGGTDTQYF; DNA: TGTGCCAGCAGTGCCCCGCCACTAGCGGGGGGAACAGATACGCAGTATTTT
D: TRBD1; V: TRBV7-3; size: NA; J: TRBJ1-6; CDR3: CASSSDRASPLHF; DNA: TGTGCCAGCAGCTCAGACAGGGCATCACCCCTCCACTTT
D: TRBD1; V: TRBV19; size: NA; J: TRBJ1-5; CDR3: CASRRTGNSNQPQHF; DNA: TGTGCCAGTAGAAGGACAGGGAATAGCAATCAGCCCCAGCATTTT
D: TRBD1; V: TRBV5-6; size: NA; J: TRBJ2-7; CDR3: CASSPPGQTYEQYF; DNA: TGTGCCAGCAGCCCGCCGGGACAGACATACGAGCAGTACTTC
D: NA; V: TRBV27; size: once; J: TRBJ1-1; CDR3: CASSGQKNTEAFF; DNA: TGTGCCAGCAGTGGACAGAAAAACACTGAAGCTTTCTTT
D: TRBD2; V: TRBV5-5; size: NA; J: TRBJ2-5; CDR3: CASSSGTSVQETQYF; DNA: TGTGCCAGCAGCTCGGGGACTAGCGTACAAGAGACCCAGTACTTC
D: TRBD1; V: TRBV19; size: NA; J: TRBJ1-5; CDR3: CASSGTGNQPQHF; DNA: TGTGCCAGTAGCGGGACAGGAAATCAGCCCCAGCATTTT
D: NA; V: TRBV2; size: NA; J: TRBJ1-3; CDR3: CASIRRKENTIYF; DNA: TGTGCCAGCATAAGGAGAAAAGAAAACACCATATATTTT
D: NA; V: TRBV2; size: NA; J: TRBJ2-7; CDR3: CASSNGQTYEQYF; DNA: TGTGCCAGCAGCAACGGACAGACCTACGAGCAGTACTTC